The clone carrying this TCR beta chain was detected only a few times. Its target is not known. These data originate in a study of blood T cells in healthy people across ages. V was pared by 3 bases and J by 4 bases, with 11 bases of the junction left unmatched. This CDR3 region has 15 residues. Germline V gene lookup returns CDR1 DFQATT and CDR2 SNEGSKA (reference sequence). Study-level results: Unsorted PBMC material precluded a definitive naive versus antigen-experienced comparison.

Using a J-beta primer mix together with a sample-barcoded 5' primer, a second PCR was run for roughly 6 to 12 cycles. In TCRdb, the 5' RACE reads were re-called with MiXCR into one record per CDR3 protein. The sample contains about 1.5 million distinct CDR3 sequences, 35% to 45% of which appear only once. The rearrangement joins TRBV20-1 to TRBJ2-5; 7 bases map to TRBD1. This clonotype originated in a woman aged 18-29 years in good health. The material sequenced was blood. CDR3 bases: TGCAGTGCTAGTGGTGAGGGGGCGCTTAGAGAGACCCAGTACTTC. It translates to CSASGEGALRETQYF.